The sequence of this T cell receptor beta chain was determined in a study of OX40 agonist ivuxolimab in advanced cancers. Study context: Cancers in dose escalation were hepatocellular, melanoma, renal cell and head and neck.

V was clipped by 5 bases and J by 2 bases, with 13 bases between them. The CDR3 sequence is 15 residues long. The germline V gene encodes CDR1 SEHNR and CDR2 FQNEAQ (reference sequence). Sequenced by immunoSEQ multiplex PCR; TCRdb stores in-frame clones only, minus some. Of 20,000 to 25,000 clones in the sample, 83% were seen once. Any history of autoimmune disease or systemic immunosuppression disqualified patients. Blood got drawn at baseline, again on cycle 4 day 1, and then on cycle 7 day 1. The J gene is TRBJ2-1, the V gene TRBV7-9, with D unresolved. The sample was CD4+ or CD8+ T cells sorted from blood, taken in a trial of the OX40 agonist ivuxolimab. The clonotype was recovered from an adult with an advanced solid tumor such as melanoma, head and neck, liver or kidney cancer. The CDR3 DNA reads as TGTGCCAGCAGCCCGGACCCAGTTGCCTACAATGAGCAGTTCTTC. Its translation is CASSPDPVAYNEQFF.